The rows below give T cell receptor beta chains drawn from one sample of a study of cytomegalovirus exposure and HLA in healthy donors. TCRdb keeps only in-frame clones here, not all; method: immunoSEQ multiplex PCR. The sample lists approximately 300,000 clones; about four fifths were seen once. What was sequenced was PBMCs. These receptors were taken from a girl aged 2 to 9 in good health and CMV-seronegative. CDR3s include the opening cysteine and the closing phenylalanine or tryptophan. Each record gives: clone size, J gene, V gene, D gene, CDR3 protein, CDR3 DNA. D genes are given only for firm matches. Expanded clones are given a class, and other clones once, few, many or no size at all.

clone size: .; J gene: TRBJ2-3; V gene: TRBV7-9; D gene: .; CDR3 protein: CASSLSKPSLTDTQYF; CDR3 DNA: TGTGCCAGCAGCCTTAGCAAACCTTCACTCACAGATACGCAGTATTTT
clone size: .; J gene: TRBJ1-2; V gene: TRBV28; D gene: .; CDR3 protein: CASSPSEGNTF; CDR3 DNA: TGTGCCAGCAGTCCCTCGGAGGGAAACACCTTC
clone size: .; J gene: TRBJ1-5; V gene: TRBV6-5; D gene: .; CDR3 protein: CASGATDSNQPQHF; CDR3 DNA: TGTGCCAGCGGGGCGACAGATAGCAATCAGCCCCAGCATTTT
clone size: .; J gene: TRBJ2-7; V gene: TRBV6-5; D gene: TRBD2; CDR3 protein: CASSYSYSGGPYEQYF; CDR3 DNA: TGTGCCAGCAGTTACTCGTACAGCGGGGGTCCCTACGAGCAGTACTTC
clone size: .; J gene: TRBJ1-1; V gene: TRBV25-1; D gene: .; CDR3 protein: CASSTLPEAFF; CDR3 DNA: TGTGCCAGCAGTACTTTACCTGAAGCTTTCTTT
clone size: .; J gene: TRBJ2-1; V gene: TRBV29-1; D gene: .; CDR3 protein: CSVEGLQSTIYNEQFF; CDR3 DNA: TGCAGCGTTGAAGGGTTACAGAGTACAATCTACAATGAGCAGTTCTTC
clone size: few; J gene: TRBJ2-7; V gene: TRBV28; D gene: .; CDR3 protein: CASSSGFNYEQYF; CDR3 DNA: TGTGCCAGCAGTTCCGGGTTCAACTACGAGCAGTACTTC
clone size: .; J gene: TRBJ2-7; V gene: TRBV10-3; D gene: TRBD1; CDR3 protein: CAITPGTGVYEQYF; CDR3 DNA: TGTGCCATCACCCCCGGGACAGGGGTCTACGAGCAGTACTTC
clone size: few; J gene: TRBJ2-7; V gene: TRBV5-6; D gene: TRBD2; CDR3 protein: CASSFGLANEQYF; CDR3 DNA: TGTGCCAGCAGCTTCGGACTAGCGAACGAGCAGTACTTC
clone size: .; J gene: TRBJ1-5; V gene: TRBV28; D gene: .; CDR3 protein: CASIGGSQPQHF; CDR3 DNA: TGTGCCAGCATCGGGGGATCTCAGCCCCAGCATTTT
clone size: .; J gene: TRBJ2-7; V gene: TRBV9; D gene: TRBD2; CDR3 protein: CASSVTPGLAGEEQYF; CDR3 DNA: TGTGCCAGCAGCGTCACCCCGGGACTAGCGGGGGAAGAGCAGTACTTC
clone size: .; J gene: TRBJ2-1; V gene: TRBV12-5; D gene: TRBD2; CDR3 protein: CASGQTTMGLAGDNEQFF; CDR3 DNA: TGTGCTAGTGGCCAAACCACGATGGGACTAGCGGGAGACAATGAGCAGTTCTTC
clone size: .; J gene: TRBJ2-7; V gene: TRBV5-4; D gene: TRBD2; CDR3 protein: CASSLPVAGGLYEQYF; CDR3 DNA: TGTGCCAGCAGCTTGCCGGTAGCGGGGGGGCTCTACGAGCAGTACTTC
clone size: .; J gene: TRBJ2-1; V gene: TRBV29-1; D gene: .; CDR3 protein: CSVEDFDGGNDEQFF; CDR3 DNA: TGCAGCGTTGAAGATTTTGACGGGGGTAACGATGAGCAGTTCTTC
clone size: .; J gene: TRBJ2-7; V gene: TRBV14; D gene: TRBD1; CDR3 protein: CASSFGQGALYEQYF; CDR3 DNA: TGTGCCAGCAGCTTCGGACAGGGGGCCCTCTACGAGCAGTACTTC
clone size: few; J gene: TRBJ2-5; V gene: TRBV14; D gene: TRBD2; CDR3 protein: CASSLSQLAGDPETQYF; CDR3 DNA: TGTGCCAGCAGCCTGTCCCAACTAGCGGGAGATCCAGAGACCCAGTACTTC
clone size: .; J gene: TRBJ2-2; V gene: TRBV5-1; D gene: .; CDR3 protein: CASSSDILSSSGELFF; CDR3 DNA: TGCGCCAGCAGCTCTGACATACTCTCGTCATCCGGGGAGCTGTTTTTT
clone size: .; J gene: TRBJ1-6; V gene: TRBV13; D gene: .; CDR3 protein: CASSLVGGNSPLHF; CDR3 DNA: TGTGCCAGCAGCTTAGTAGGCGGGAATTCACCCCTCCACTTT
clone size: .; J gene: TRBJ2-7; V gene: TRBV5-4; D gene: TRBD1; CDR3 protein: CASRKETGTGAYEQYF; CDR3 DNA: TGTGCCAGCAGAAAGGAAACCGGGACAGGGGCCTACGAGCAGTACTTC
clone size: .; J gene: TRBJ2-5; V gene: TRBV4-1; D gene: TRBD2; CDR3 protein: CASSQAPGGPGETQYF; CDR3 DNA: TGCGCCAGCAGCCAAGCGCCGGGGGGGCCCGGGGAGACCCAGTACTTC
clone size: .; J gene: TRBJ2-1; V gene: TRBV7-3; D gene: TRBD2; CDR3 protein: CASSSSAGGMDEQFF; CDR3 DNA: TGTGCCAGCAGCTCTTCGGCGGGAGGGATGGATGAGCAGTTCTTC
clone size: .; J gene: TRBJ2-7; V gene: TRBV28; D gene: .; CDR3 protein: CASSSSAGSPHFYEQYF; CDR3 DNA: TGTGCCAGCAGTTCCTCGGCGGGGAGTCCCCATTTCTACGAGCAGTACTTC
clone size: once; J gene: TRBJ1-6; V gene: TRBV13; D gene: .; CDR3 protein: CASLKFRDTENSPLHF; CDR3 DNA: TGTGCCAGCCTTAAATTCCGGGACACCGAGAATTCACCCCTCCACTTT
clone size: .; J gene: TRBJ2-7; V gene: TRBV23-1; D gene: TRBD2; CDR3 protein: CASSHLAGAHEQYF; CDR3 DNA: TGCGCCAGCAGTCATCTAGCGGGAGCCCACGAGCAGTACTTC
clone size: .; J gene: TRBJ2-7; V gene: TRBV5-8; D gene: TRBD1; CDR3 protein: CASSLGQGDYEQYF; CDR3 DNA: TGTGCCAGCAGCTTGGGGCAGGGGGACTACGAGCAGTACTTC
clone size: .; J gene: TRBJ1-1; V gene: TRBV7-8; D gene: TRBD1; CDR3 protein: CASSPRDREVAFF; CDR3 DNA: TGTGCCAGCAGCCCCCGGGACAGGGAGGTCGCTTTCTTT
clone size: .; J gene: TRBJ2-3; V gene: TRBV5-1; D gene: TRBD2; CDR3 protein: CASSLVAGGPIADTQYF; CDR3 DNA: TGCGCCAGCAGCTTGGTAGCGGGGGGGCCCATAGCAGATACGCAGTATTTT
clone size: .; J gene: TRBJ2-3; V gene: TRBV28; D gene: TRBD2; CDR3 protein: CASSLLTHGLAGDTDTQYF; CDR3 DNA: TGTGCCAGCAGTTTACTGACCCACGGACTAGCGGGGGACACAGATACGCAGTATTTT
clone size: .; J gene: TRBJ1-2; V gene: TRBV14; D gene: TRBD1; CDR3 protein: CASSPHRTGRPYGYTF; CDR3 DNA: TGTGCCAGCAGCCCCCATCGGACAGGCCGTCCCTATGGCTACACCTTC
clone size: once; J gene: TRBJ2-7; V gene: TRBV6-5; D gene: .; CDR3 protein: CASSYLGAGYEQYF; CDR3 DNA: TGTGCCAGCAGTTACTTAGGGGCCGGCTACGAGCAGTACTTC
clone size: .; J gene: TRBJ1-5; V gene: TRBV19; D gene: .; CDR3 protein: CASTTHRDLSNQPQHF; CDR3 DNA: TGTGCCAGTACCACCCACCGGGACTTAAGCAATCAGCCCCAGCATTTT
clone size: .; J gene: TRBJ2-1; V gene: TRBV2; D gene: TRBD2; CDR3 protein: CASRTGTSAYEQFF; CDR3 DNA: TGTGCCAGCAGAACCGGGACTAGCGCCTATGAGCAGTTCTTC
clone size: few; J gene: TRBJ2-7; V gene: TRBV4-1; D gene: .; CDR3 protein: CASSLQIGASDEQYF; CDR3 DNA: TGCGCCAGCAGCCTACAGATAGGGGCAAGCGACGAGCAGTACTTC
clone size: .; J gene: TRBJ2-3; V gene: TRBV9; D gene: .; CDR3 protein: CASMSEPDTQYF; CDR3 DNA: TGTGCCAGCATGAGCGAGCCAGATACGCAGTATTTT
clone size: .; J gene: TRBJ1-2; V gene: TRBV5-4; D gene: .; CDR3 protein: CASSSATGSPAGGYTF; CDR3 DNA: TGTGCCAGCAGTTCTGCAACGGGATCCCCTGCTGGTGGCTACACCTTC
clone size: .; J gene: TRBJ1-5; V gene: TRBV7-9; D gene: .; CDR3 protein: CSSSYGGQPQHF; CDR3 DNA: TGTTCCAGCAGTTATGGCGGTCAGCCCCAGCATTTT
clone size: .; J gene: TRBJ1-2; V gene: TRBV7-9; D gene: TRBD1; CDR3 protein: CASSLDRGQAGYTF; CDR3 DNA: TGTGCCAGCAGCTTGGACAGGGGGCAGGCCGGCTACACCTTC
clone size: .; J gene: TRBJ2-7; V gene: TRBV5-1; D gene: TRBD2; CDR3 protein: CASSLTGGTSYEQYF; CDR3 DNA: TGCGCCAGCAGCTTGACGGGGGGGACCTCCTACGAGCAGTACTTC
clone size: .; J gene: TRBJ2-7; V gene: TRBV11-2; D gene: TRBD2; CDR3 protein: CASSLGVAGGYEQYF; CDR3 DNA: TGTGCCAGCAGCTTAGGTGTAGCGGGGGGTTACGAGCAGTACTTC
clone size: .; J gene: TRBJ1-1; V gene: TRBV28; D gene: .; CDR3 protein: CASSSPGQHYTEAFF; CDR3 DNA: TGTGCCAGCAGTTCCCCTGGACAGCACTACACTGAAGCTTTCTTT
clone size: .; J gene: TRBJ2-7; V gene: TRBV4-1; D gene: TRBD2; CDR3 protein: CASSQEIASGGILHYEQYF; CDR3 DNA: TGCGCCAGCAGCCAAGAGATCGCTAGCGGGGGGATCCTCCACTACGAGCAGTACTTC
clone size: .; J gene: TRBJ1-2; V gene: TRBV6-5; D gene: .; CDR3 protein: CASSDSYGYTF; CDR3 DNA: TGTGCCAGCAGCGACAGCTATGGCTACACCTTC
clone size: .; J gene: TRBJ1-2; V gene: TRBV6-1; D gene: .; CDR3 protein: CASSELEGRSGYTF; CDR3 DNA: TGTGCCAGCAGTGAATTAGAGGGTCGGAGTGGCTACACCTTC
clone size: .; J gene: TRBJ2-7; V gene: TRBV30; D gene: .; CDR3 protein: CAWTTGGLRQYF; CDR3 DNA: TGTGCCTGGACTACAGGGGGACTAAGGCAGTACTTC
clone size: .; J gene: TRBJ2-7; V gene: TRBV5-4; D gene: .; CDR3 protein: CASSFQGSYEQYF; CDR3 DNA: TGTGCCAGCAGCTTCCAGGGCTCTTACGAGCAGTACTTC
clone size: .; J gene: TRBJ2-7; V gene: TRBV7-9; D gene: .; CDR3 protein: CASCRRGGTYEQYF; CDR3 DNA: TGTGCCAGCTGCCGTCGGGGCGGGACCTACGAGCAGTACTTC
clone size: .; J gene: TRBJ1-5; V gene: TRBV30; D gene: .; CDR3 protein: CAWSVGGRQPQHF; CDR3 DNA: TGTGCCTGGAGTGTGGGGGGAAGACAGCCCCAGCATTTT
clone size: .; J gene: TRBJ2-5; V gene: TRBV7-8; D gene: TRBD1; CDR3 protein: CASSLGTGVETQYF; CDR3 DNA: TGTGCCAGCAGCCTAGGTACAGGGGTAGAGACCCAGTACTTC
clone size: .; J gene: TRBJ2-1; V gene: TRBV7-9; D gene: .; CDR3 protein: CASRDQGNEQFF; CDR3 DNA: TGTGCCAGCAGGGATCAGGGAAATGAGCAGTTCTTC
clone size: once; J gene: TRBJ1-2; V gene: TRBV19; D gene: .; CDR3 protein: CASSTGEYGYTF; CDR3 DNA: TGTGCCAGTAGTACAGGGGAATATGGCTACACCTTC
clone size: once; J gene: TRBJ2-7; V gene: TRBV7-6; D gene: .; CDR3 protein: CASSLGVTPREQYF; CDR3 DNA: TGTGCCAGCAGCTTAGGCGTGACTCCCCGCGAGCAGTACTTC
clone size: .; J gene: TRBJ2-5; V gene: TRBV7-9; D gene: .; CDR3 protein: CASSFPGGETQYF; CDR3 DNA: TGTGCCAGCAGCTTCCCCGGGGGAGAGACCCAGTACTTC
clone size: .; J gene: TRBJ1-6; V gene: TRBV28; D gene: TRBD1; CDR3 protein: CASSPDRGLYNSPLHF; CDR3 DNA: TGTGCCAGCAGCCCGGACAGGGGATTGTATAATTCACCCCTCCACTTT
clone size: few; J gene: TRBJ2-1; V gene: TRBV19; D gene: TRBD2; CDR3 protein: CASSIGGGGAFF; CDR3 DNA: TGTGCCAGTAGTATAGGAGGCGGGGGTGCGTTCTTC
clone size: few; J gene: TRBJ2-7; V gene: TRBV29-1; D gene: .; CDR3 protein: CSVIRGNSYEQYF; CDR3 DNA: TGCAGCGTTATCAGGGGCAACTCCTACGAGCAGTACTTC
clone size: .; J gene: TRBJ1-5; V gene: TRBV6-6; D gene: TRBD1; CDR3 protein: CASSYLDRGANQPQHF; CDR3 DNA: TGTGCCAGCAGTTACCTTGACAGGGGAGCTAATCAGCCCCAGCATTTT
clone size: few; J gene: TRBJ2-3; V gene: TRBV6-1; D gene: .; CDR3 protein: CASSEQTSTDTQYF; CDR3 DNA: TGTGCCAGCAGTGAACAAACTAGCACAGATACGCAGTATTTT
clone size: .; J gene: TRBJ2-7; V gene: TRBV11-1; D gene: .; CDR3 protein: CASSFPGGLNEQYF; CDR3 DNA: TGTGCCAGCAGTTTTCCAGGGGGGCTAAACGAGCAGTACTTC
clone size: .; J gene: TRBJ2-2; V gene: TRBV7-8; D gene: TRBD2; CDR3 protein: CASSTQLLAGVITGELFF; CDR3 DNA: TGTGCCAGCAGCACTCAGCTACTAGCGGGGGTGATTACCGGGGAGCTGTTTTTT